A selection of T cell receptor beta chains follows, all from one sample in a study of response to subunit inactivated influenza vaccine. TCRdb re-derived calls from the RT-PCR reads in MiXCR, one entry per CDR3 protein. The sample consists of roughly 550,000 distinct CDR3 sequences, around 25% of them appearing once. The same sample was also used in a study of T cells expressing NK-cell markers.

This sample comprised CD4+ T cells sorted from PBMCs, obtained roughly 12 days after vaccination. Every receptor here comes from a man between 50 and 59 years old who received an inactivated influenza vaccine. The CDR3 runs from the conserved cysteine through the conserved F or W. A D gene is named only where the DNA matches it firmly. The size entry is marked missing in some rows and otherwise reads once, few, many or a size class.

TRBV9	NA	NA	TRBJ2-2	CASSVALRGGTGELFF
TRBV12-3/TRBV12-4	NA	few	TRBJ1-3	CASRTTLGGYSGNTIYF
TRBV6-2/TRBV6-3	NA	NA	TRBJ2-1	CASGRSGLYSEQFF
TRBV20-1	TRBD1	NA	TRBJ2-7	CSAAPQGVYEQYF
TRBV4-1	TRBD2	NA	TRBJ2-3	CASSQAPGGDTQYF
TRBV5-1	NA	many	TRBJ2-3	CASSFGGRTSGTDTQYF
TRBV20-1	NA	few	TRBJ2-7	CSARGLTSSYEQYF
TRBV12-3/TRBV12-4	TRBD2	few	TRBJ2-5	CASSRWGGGETQYF
TRBV4-2	NA	few	TRBJ2-7	CASSQDLWERSYEQYF
TRBV20-1	TRBD2	few	TRBJ2-1	CSATSGSFSYNEQFF
TRBV5-1	NA	NA	TRBJ1-3	CASTLGDSGNTIYF
TRBV4-1	NA	few	TRBJ2-1	CASSQDKYGRNEQFF
TRBV20-1	TRBD2	few	TRBJ2-1	CSARIPSGRLADNEQFF
TRBV2	NA	NA	TRBJ2-2	CASSSGFTGELFF
TRBV20-1	NA	NA	TRBJ1-4	CSARDSTATNEKLFF
TRBV9	NA	NA	TRBJ2-7	CASSVGPGQIYEQYF
TRBV6-2/TRBV6-3	TRBD2	once	TRBJ2-1	CASSNLGLAGGGRRNEQFF
TRBV6-1	NA	NA	TRBJ2-2	CASSPEPIGELFF
TRBV7-9	NA	NA	TRBJ2-5	CASSLWENQETQYF
TRBV29-1	TRBD1	NA	TRBJ1-2	CSGGSTGNYGYTF
TRBV9	TRBD1	NA	TRBJ2-4	CASSPGGFAKNIQYF
TRBV7-2	TRBD1	NA	TRBJ2-7	CASSGDRADEQYF
TRBV28	TRBD2	NA	TRBJ2-1	CATSPAAGGRNEQFF
TRBV7-6	NA	many	TRBJ1-1	CASSLAAELQNTEAFF
TRBV12-3/TRBV12-4	TRBD1	NA	TRBJ2-3	CASRTGQGYGTDTQYF
TRBV9	TRBD2	few	TRBJ2-1	CASSTTSGAGGGEQFF
TRBV27	NA	NA	TRBJ1-1	CASSGTVMNTEAFF
TRBV5-1	NA	few	TRBJ1-1	CASSQDSVNTEAFF
TRBV30	NA	NA	TRBJ1-4	CAWRQTDEKLFF
TRBV6-1	NA	NA	TRBJ2-3	CASSDWDMDTQYF
TRBV5-1	NA	NA	TRBJ2-2	CASSLGGSTGELFF
TRBV11-1	TRBD2	few	TRBJ2-1	CASSSGLADISSYNEQFF
TRBV4-1	TRBD2	NA	TRBJ2-2	CASSPSGTPGTGELFF
TRBV10-3	TRBD2	few	TRBJ2-1	CATGLAGYNEQFF
TRBV6-1	NA	few	TRBJ2-2	CASRVRGNTGELFF
TRBV30	NA	many	TRBJ1-3	CAWSRPGNTIYF
TRBV5-1	NA	NA	TRBJ1-1	CASRDTLNTEAFF
TRBV6-2/TRBV6-3	NA	once	TRBJ2-5	CASIHRQNWQDKETQYF
TRBV7-2	NA	NA	TRBJ1-6	CASRRDSYNSPLHF
TRBV5-4	NA	few	TRBJ2-7	CASSLASGTSTYEQYF
TRBV2	NA	few	TRBJ1-5	CASSIERNNQPQHF
TRBV10-3	NA	few	TRBJ2-7	CAISEGGGTPIDEQYF